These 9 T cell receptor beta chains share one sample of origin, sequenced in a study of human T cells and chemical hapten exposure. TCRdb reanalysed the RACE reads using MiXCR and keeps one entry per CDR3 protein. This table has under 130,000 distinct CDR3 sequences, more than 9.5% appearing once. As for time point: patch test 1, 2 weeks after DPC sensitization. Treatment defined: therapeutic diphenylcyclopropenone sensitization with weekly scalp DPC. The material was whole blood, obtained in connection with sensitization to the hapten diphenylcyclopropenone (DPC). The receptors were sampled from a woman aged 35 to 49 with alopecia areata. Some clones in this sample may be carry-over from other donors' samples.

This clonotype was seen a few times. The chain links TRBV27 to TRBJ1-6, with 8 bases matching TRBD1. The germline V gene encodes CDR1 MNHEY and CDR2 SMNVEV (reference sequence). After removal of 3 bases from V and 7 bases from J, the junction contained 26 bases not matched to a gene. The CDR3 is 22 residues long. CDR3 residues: CASSFRLRDRQIGKQDNSPLHF. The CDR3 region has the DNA TGTGCCAGCAGTTTCCGTCTCAGGGACAGGCAAATTGGGAAACAGGACAATTCACCCCTCCACTTT.

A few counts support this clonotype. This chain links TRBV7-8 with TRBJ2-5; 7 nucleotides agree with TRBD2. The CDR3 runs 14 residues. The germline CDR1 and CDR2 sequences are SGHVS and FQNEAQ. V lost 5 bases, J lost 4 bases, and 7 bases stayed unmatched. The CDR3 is CASSPRAGSETQYF. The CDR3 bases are TGTGCCAGCAGCCCAAGAGCGGGGTCAGAGACCCAGTACTTC.

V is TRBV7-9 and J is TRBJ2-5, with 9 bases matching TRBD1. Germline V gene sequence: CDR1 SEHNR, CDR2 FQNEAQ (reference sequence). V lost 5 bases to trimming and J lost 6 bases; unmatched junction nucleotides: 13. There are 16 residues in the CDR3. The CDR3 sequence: CASSRSSTGGAQTQYF. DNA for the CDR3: TGTGCCAGCAGCCGGAGTTCAACAGGGGGCGCCCAGACCCAGTACTTC. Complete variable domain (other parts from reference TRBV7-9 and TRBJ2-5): DTGVSQNPRHKITKRGQNVTFRCDPISEHNRLYWYRQTLGQGPEFLTYFQNEAQLEKSRLLSDRFSAERPKGSFSTLEIQRTEQGDSAMYLCASSRSSTGGAQTQYFGPGTRLLVL.

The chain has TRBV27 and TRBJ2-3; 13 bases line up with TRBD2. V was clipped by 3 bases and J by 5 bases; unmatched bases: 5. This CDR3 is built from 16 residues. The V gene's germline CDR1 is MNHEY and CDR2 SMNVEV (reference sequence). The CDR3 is CASSLARLAGGDTQYF. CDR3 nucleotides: TGTGCCAGCAGTTTGGCGAGACTAGCGGGGGGAGATACGCAGTATTTT.

DNA of the CDR3: TGTGCCAGCAGTTCTGGGGGTTGGAATGAGCAGTTCTTC. It codes for CASSSGGWNEQFF. The chain links TRBV6-2 or TRBV6-3 to TRBJ2-1; D might be TRBD1 or TRBD2, each matching 5 bases. Germline CDR1 is MNHEY and CDR2 is SVGEGT. This CDR3 region has 13 residues. Trimming took off 4 bases at V and 7 bases at J, with 11 bases between the two ends.

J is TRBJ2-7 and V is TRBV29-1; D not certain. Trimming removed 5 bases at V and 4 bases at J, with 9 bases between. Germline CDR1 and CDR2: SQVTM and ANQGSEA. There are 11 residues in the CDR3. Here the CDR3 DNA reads TGCAGCGTTCGGAACCAGTACGAGCAGTACTTC. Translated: CSVRNQYEQYF.

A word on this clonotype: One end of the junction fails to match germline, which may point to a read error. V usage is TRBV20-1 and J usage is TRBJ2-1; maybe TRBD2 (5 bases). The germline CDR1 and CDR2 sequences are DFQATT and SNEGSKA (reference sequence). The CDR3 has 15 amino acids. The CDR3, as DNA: TGCAGTGCTCGAGACCAGAAGCGGCCATACAATGAGCAGTTCTTC. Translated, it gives CSARDQKRPYNEQFF.

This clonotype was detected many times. CDR3 protein: CASRAAKNIQYF. CDR3 DNA sequence: TGTGCCAGCAGGGCGGCCAAAAACATTCAGTACTTC. V gene TRBV2 combines with J gene TRBJ2-4; D remains ambiguous. The CDR3 consists of 12 residues. V shed 6 bases and J shed 1 base, with 4 bases lying between them. CDR1 is SNHLY, CDR2 FYNNEI, per germline.

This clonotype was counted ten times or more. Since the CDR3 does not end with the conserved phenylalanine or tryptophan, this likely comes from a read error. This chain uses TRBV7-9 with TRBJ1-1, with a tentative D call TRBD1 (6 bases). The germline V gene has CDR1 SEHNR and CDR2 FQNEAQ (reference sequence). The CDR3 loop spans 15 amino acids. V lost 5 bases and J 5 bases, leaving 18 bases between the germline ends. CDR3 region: CASSLEGGIGTEAFS. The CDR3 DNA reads TGTGCCAGCAGCCTCGAAGGGGGAATAGGTACTGAAGCTTTCTCT.